The 25 T cell receptor beta chains listed next were all sequenced from one sample in a study of blood T cell repertoires in COVID-19. Data came from immunoSEQ multiplex PCR; TCRdb stores just in-frame clones and leaves some out. This sample has over 200,000 clones; roughly 79% occur once, and the top ten carry approximately 15%. Material for sequencing was PBMCs or T cells enriched from blood (not recorded which). The receptors stem from a middle-aged man who had recovered from COVID-19.

The chain links TRBV6-5 to TRBJ2-7, with TRBD1 as a possible D gene (6 bases). Germline V gives CDR1 MNHEY, CDR2 SVGAGI. With 5 bases removed from V and 3 bases from J, the gap between germline ends came to 17 bases. The CDR3 runs to 15 residues. The CDR3 loop is CASSPRGQSLYEQYF. Written as DNA, the CDR3 is TGTGCCAGCAGTCCCCGAGGACAGTCTCTCTACGAGCAGTACTTC.

The chain employs TRBV9 and TRBJ2-3; no firm D call. The CDR3 spans 12 residues. Trimming removed 3 bases from V and 3 bases from J, with 5 bases in between. Germline assignment: CDR1 SGDLS and CDR2 YYNGEE. The CDR3 here is CASSAMTDTQYF. In DNA, the CDR3 is TGTGCCAGCAGCGCCATGACAGATACGCAGTATTTT.

This chain connects TRBV24-1 to TRBJ2-1; possibly TRBD1 for D (5 bases). CDR1 and CDR2 (germline): KGHDR, SFDVKD. Between the trimmed V and J ends, which lost 6 bases and 1 base, there was a span of 9 bases. The CDR3 runs to 14 residues. The CDR3 is CATSKGKSYNEQFF. The CDR3 DNA follows: TGTGCCACCAGTAAGGGGAAATCCTACAATGAGCAGTTCTTC.

V and J are TRBV19 and TRBJ2-2, with TRBD1 matching over 11 bases. With 5 bases clipped from V and 4 bases from J, the junction kept 12 bases outside the gene matches. The germline CDR1 and CDR2 sequences are LNHDA and SQIVND (reference sequence). This CDR3 has 18 residues. As DNA, the CDR3 is TGTGCCAGTAGTGCCGGACAGGGGGCGGGAATGGGCACCGGGGAGCTGTTTTTT. Encoded protein: CASSAGQGAGMGTGELFF.

The CDR3 loop is CATSDLQIAGGPSYEQYF. DNA for the CDR3: TGTGCCACCAGTGATTTGCAAATCGCGGGAGGGCCCTCCTACGAGCAGTACTTC. V and J are TRBV24-1 and TRBJ2-7; 9 bases agree with TRBD2. The CDR3 contains 18 residues. After removal of 0 bases from V and 0 bases from J, the junction contained 8 bases not matched to a gene. The germline gives CDR1 KGHDR, CDR2 SFDVKD.

The rearrangement uses TRBV12-3 or TRBV12-4 and TRBJ1-2; a possible D gene is TRBD1 (6 bases). V lost 6 bases to trimming and J lost 6 bases, with 11 bases between them. The CDR3 runs 12 residues. The CDR3, as DNA: TGTGCCAGCAGAGGGGACAAGAATGGCTACACCTTC. Protein product: CASRGDKNGYTF.

This sequence joins TRBV7-3 and TRBJ2-1; 12 nucleotides align to TRBD2. The ends lost 6 bases at V and 4 bases at J; junction bases unmatched: 7. Germline V gives CDR1 SGHTA, CDR2 FQGTGA. The CDR3 runs to 16 residues. The CDR3 is CASRSGGTSGYNEQFF. The CDR3 DNA sequence: TGTGCCAGCAGATCGGGGGGGACTAGCGGGTACAATGAGCAGTTCTTC.

This clone came up once. The V call is TRBV19, the J call TRBJ1-3, with D perhaps TRBD1 (5 bases). The germline V and J ends were trimmed by 5 bases and 6 bases, with 11 bases remaining between them. CDR1 and CDR2 (germline): LNHDA, SQIVND (reference sequence). The CDR3 is 13 residues long. The CDR3 region is CASSWQGENTIYF. CDR3 bases: TGTGCCAGTAGTTGGCAGGGTGAAAACACCATATATTTT.

The chain links TRBV4-1 to TRBJ2-7; perhaps TRBD1 as D (6 bases). The CDR3 contains 15 residues. The germline V gene encodes CDR1 MGHRA and CDR2 YSYEKL. Trimming left V 0 bases short and J 6 bases short, with 15 bases between. The chain's CDR3 is CASSQDPRGTSEQYF. The CDR3 coding sequence is TGCGCCAGCAGCCAAGATCCCAGGGGTACGTCCGAGCAGTACTTC.

Concerning this clone itself: This specimen includes other DNA sequences encoding the same CDR3. V and J are TRBV9 and TRBJ2-1; D unclear. There are 14 residues in the CDR3. Trimming removed 0 bases from V and 3 bases from J, with 7 bases in between. Germline CDR1 is SGDLS and CDR2 is YYNGEE. The CDR3 is CASSVDSNYNEQFF. CDR3 nucleotide sequence: TGTGCCAGCAGCGTAGACTCTAACTACAATGAGCAGTTCTTC.

The genes are TRBV27 and TRBJ2-5; D remains ambiguous. Germline CDR1 and CDR2: MNHEY and SMNVEV (reference sequence). This CDR3 region has 12 residues. Trimming shortened V by 10 bases and J by 2 bases, and 11 bases separated the two germline ends. This chain's CDR3 is CATRREQETQYF. The CDR3 DNA is TGTGCCACCAGAAGAGAGCAAGAGACCCAGTACTTC.

The chain uses TRBV28 and TRBJ1-1; the match to TRBD1 covers 12 bases. The germline CDR1 and CDR2 sequences are MDHEN and SYDVKM. J gave up 0 bases and V 5 bases, and 4 bases lay outside the gene matches. The CDR3 runs 16 residues. CDR3 sequence (DNA): TGTGCCAGCAGTCCGGGACAGGGGGCTATGAACACTGAAGCTTTCTTT. Amino acids: CASSPGQGAMNTEAFF.

This clone showed up just a few times. The genes are TRBV9 and TRBJ1-1, with 7 bases lining up with TRBD1. In germline, CDR1 is SGDLS, CDR2 YYNGEE. CDR3 size: 14 residues. The trim removed 3 bases at V and 6 bases at J, leaving 8 bases unmatched. For the CDR3, the DNA is TGTGCCAGCAGCGGAAGGAAGGGGGCTTCTGAAGCTTTCTTT. Translated: CASSGRKGASEAFF.

This chain uses TRBV7-3 with TRBJ2-1; 10 positions agree with TRBD2. Trimming removed 5 bases from V and 2 bases from J; junction bases left unmatched: 3. CDR1 is SGHTA and CDR2 is FQGTGA in the germline V gene. This CDR3 spans 15 amino acids. Written as DNA, the CDR3 is TGTGCCAGCAGCGCACTAGCGGGGACCTACAATGAGCAGTTCTTC. Protein: CASSALAGTYNEQFF.

The chain carries TRBV30 and TRBJ2-7; 9 positions agree with TRBD1. Germline CDR1 is GTSNPN and CDR2 is SVGIG (reference sequence). After removal of 8 bases from V and 6 bases from J, the junction contained 11 bases not matched to a gene. The CDR3 runs to 13 residues. CDR3 bases: TGTGCCCGAGCCGGGACAGGGTTTGCCGAGCAGTACTTC. Protein sequence: CARAGTGFAEQYF. The full variable domain, completed using reference TRBV30 and TRBJ2-7, is SQTIHQWPATLVQPVGSPLSLECTVEGTSNPNLYWYRQAAGRGLQLLFYSVGIGQISSEVPQNLSASRPQDRQFILSSKKLLLSDSGFYLCARAGTGFAEQYFGPGTRLTVT.

This chain links TRBV19 with TRBJ1-5, with 8 bases aligning to TRBD1. This CDR3 has 18 residues. V shed 4 bases and J 4 bases; nucleotides not matched to a gene: 15. Germline V gene lookup returns CDR1 LNHDA and CDR2 SQIVND (reference sequence). The CDR3 coding sequence is TGTGCCAGTAGTACTCCATTGACAGGGGCGGCGGGGAATCAGCCCCAGCATTTT. Translating gives CASSTPLTGAAGNQPQHF.

V gene TRBV7-9 combines with J gene TRBJ2-7, with 8 bases matching TRBD1. With 2 bases clipped from V and 2 bases from J, the junction kept 11 bases outside the gene matches. CDR1 and CDR2 from the germline V gene are SEHNR and FQNEAQ (reference sequence). This CDR3 region has 17 residues. CDR3 nucleotide sequence: TGTGCCAGCAGCTTATTACCGGGACAGGTATTAACCTACGAGCAGTACTTC. Translating it yields CASSLLPGQVLTYEQYF.

CDR3: CASSPAPLWSGGVVYEQFF. The CDR3 nucleotides are TGCGCCAGCAGCCCTGCCCCCCTTTGGAGCGGGGGGGTGGTGTATGAGCAGTTCTTC. This chain links TRBV4-3 with TRBJ2-1; 10 nucleotides agree with TRBD2. CDR1 and CDR2 (germline): LGHNA, YSLEER. The CDR3 has 19 residues. V gave up 4 bases and J gave up 8 bases; unmatched junction bases: 20.

The CDR3 sequence: CATRGTGPGGPQHF. The CDR3 DNA follows: TGTGCCACCAGGGGGACCGGGCCGGGGGGGCCCCAGCATTTT. This rearrangement joins TRBV24-1 to TRBJ1-5, with a tentative D call TRBD1 (5 bases). V was cut by 7 bases and J by 9 bases, with 18 bases left in between. Germline V lookup: CDR1 KGHDR, CDR2 SFDVKD. The CDR3 totals 14 residues.

This clone was detected only a few times. This rearrangement joins TRBV5-1 to TRBJ1-1; TRBD1 might be the D (5 bases). The ends were cut back, 9 bases at V and 1 base at J, with 13 bases in the middle. The length of the CDR3 is 13 residues. In germline, CDR1 is SGHRS, CDR2 YFSETQ. CDR3 residues: CATAAQGNTEAFF. The CDR3 DNA follows: TGCGCCACCGCGGCCCAGGGGAACACTGAAGCTTTCTTT.

The J gene is TRBJ2-5, the V gene TRBV7-9; D is undetermined. Germline V lookup: CDR1 SEHNR, CDR2 FQNEAQ (reference sequence). V lost 11 bases and J lost 4, with 23 bases in between. The CDR3 totals 15 residues. CDR3 protein: CACYISSPQGETQYF. The DNA for the CDR3 is TGTGCCTGCTATATAAGTAGCCCCCAAGGAGAGACCCAGTACTTC.

This clone was found once. The V and J genes are TRBV19 and TRBJ1-3; no firm D call. V lost 3 bases, J lost 4 bases, and 13 bases lay in between. The CDR3 spans 15 residues. Germline V gives CDR1 LNHDA, CDR2 SQIVND (reference sequence). CDR3 nucleotide sequence: TGTGCCAGTAGTATCGGGGTAATGGGCGGAAACACCATATATTTT. The encoded protein is CASSIGVMGGNTIYF.

This clone turned up a few times. The chain employs TRBV2 and TRBJ1-1, with a tentative D call TRBD1 (6 bases). The CDR3 has 13 residues. V lost 4 bases to trimming and J lost 2 bases, with 8 bases between them. Germline-derived CDR1 and CDR2 are SNHLY and FYNNEI. CDR3 DNA sequence: TGTGCCAGCAGTGCGGACAGCAACACTGAAGCTTTCTTT. This translates into CASSADSNTEAFF.

This clone was seen a handful of times. This chain links TRBV5-4 with TRBJ2-3; D is perhaps TRBD2 (6 bases). This CDR3 region has 16 residues. Germline V CDR1 and CDR2: SGHNT, YYREEE (reference sequence). Trimming pared 4 bases from V and 1 base from J, leaving 16 bases between. CDR3 protein: CASSAGGTRGTDTQYF. The DNA for the CDR3 is TGTGCCAGCAGCGCAGGCGGGACGAGAGGCACAGATACGCAGTATTTT. Filled out from reference TRBV5-4 and TRBJ2-3, the complete variable domain reads ETGVTQSPTHLIKTRGQQVTLRCSSQSGHNTVSWYQQALGQGPQFIFQYYREEENGRGNFPPRFSGLQFPNYSSELNVNALELDDSALYLCASSAGGTRGTDTQYFGPGTRLTVL.

The CDR3 protein is CASSLGRLAGNTYNEQFF. CDR3 nucleotides: TGCGCCAGCAGCCTAGGGCGTCTAGCGGGAAATACATACAATGAGCAGTTCTTC. The V gene is TRBV5-1, the J gene TRBJ2-1, with 9 bases matching TRBD2. The length of the CDR3 is 18 residues. The ends lost 4 bases at V and 4 bases at J; junction bases unmatched: 15. The V gene's germline CDR1 is SGHRS and CDR2 YFSETQ.